This T cell receptor beta chain was recorded in a study of blood T cell repertoires in COVID-19. Study-level information: Acute and convalescent COVID-19 samples came from the United States, Italy and Spain. T cells, B-cell-depleted T cells, or PBMCs supplied cDNA or gDNA.

V shed 3 bases and J shed 6 bases, with 11 bases lying between them. Germline V lookup: CDR1 MDHEN, CDR2 SYDVKM. The CDR3 runs 14 residues. Sequencing used immunoSEQ multiplex PCR; TCRdb keeps in-frame clones, though not all of them. The sample yields around 250,000 clones, 70% to 90% seen once. The sequence came from a man aged 18 to 35 with active or convalescent COVID-19. This chain links TRBV28 with TRBJ1-4, with D perhaps TRBD1 (5 bases). Sequencing was carried out using peripheral blood. The CDR3 DNA is TGTGCCAGCAGTTTTTGGGGGGGAGATGAAAAACTGTTTTTT. Translating it yields CASSFWGGDEKLFF.